What follows describes a single TCR beta chain. This clonotype has ten or more counts. There is no known antigen for this receptor. Base qualities are not provided; no much larger clone lies one nucleotide away. This sample is drawn from a study of Graves' ophthalmopathy and Graves' hyperthyroidism (dated by TCRdb to 2017 to 2018). As for the study more broadly: Peripheral blood was collected at initial diagnosis, prior to any treatment. TCR beta repertoire signatures were used to distinguish Graves' ophthalmopathy from Graves' hyperthyroidism and to predict progression to ophthalmopathy. In total, under 150 blood samples were TCR-sequenced: roughly 45 ophthalmopathy, around 75 hyperthyroidism and some 17 hyperthyroidism-to-ophthalmopathy patients. An independent validation cohort was composed of around 19 hyperthyroidism patients and some 16 patients who later progressed from hyperthyroidism to ophthalmopathy. For training and testing, the 95 to 100 patients in the discovery cohort were randomly divided in a 7:3 ratio. To explore V-J signatures that separate ophthalmopathy from hyperthyroidism, a discovery set of approximately 100 patients was enrolled, consisting of approximately 45 with ophthalmopathy and about 60 with stable hyperthyroidism. In more than five hyperthyroidism patients, the T-cell repertoires found in thyroid tissue were compared with those found in blood. Once sampling was done, hyperthyroidism patients were given methimazole at a starting dose of 30 mg daily, while ophthalmopathy patients were given high-dose intravenous methylprednisolone.

Patients with ophthalmopathy had moderately to severely active disease, with a Clinical Activity Score of 3 or more, a NOSPECS grade of 4 or more, and a disease duration of less than 3 months. Patients with other autoimmune diseases, uncontrolled infections, pregnancy or lactation were excluded from the study. Clinical symptoms, serum thyroxine, TRAb, thyroid ultrasound and orbital computed tomography formed the basis of the diagnosis. Ficoll-Paque density gradient centrifugation was used to isolate PBMCs from 9.5 to 10 ml of fresh peripheral blood. Trizol reagent was used to extract the total RNA, and its quality was then checked on an Agilent 2100 Bioanalyzer. In the germline V gene (reference sequence), CDR1 corresponds to DFQATT and CDR2 to SNEGSKA. Counted from cysteine to phenylalanine, this CDR3 has 13 amino acids. Only the CDR3 DNA is retained, 39 bases long and in frame from the first base. Compared with germline, V lacks 6 bases and J lacks 2 bases; bases without a gene match: 6.

For repertoire sequencing, the TCR beta CDR3 regions were amplified from RNA transcripts. HTBI primers and the Qiagen OneStep RT-PCR kit were used in a first-round RT-PCR, which was followed by a second-round multiplex PCR, size selection and purification. Libraries were sequenced on an Illumina HiSeq2000 using paired-end 100 bp reads. Concerning the study's data processing: SOAPnuke was used to process the reads, throwing out any read that had adapters, had uncalled bases, had a mean Phred below 15, or lacked an exact constant-primer or identifier match. COPE v1.2.5 was used to merge high-quality paired reads. Each unique nucleotide sequence was defined as a clonotype, and clonotypes were aligned to IMGT TRB V, D and J references with MiTCR v1.1. Only V-J combinations with frequency above 0.0001 were analysed, covering 99% to 99.2% of repertoires. For each V-J combination, a TCR clonal expansion and chaos score was defined as the ratio of F50 clonal expansion to chaos observed in the TCRdist matrix. Features were reduced by Welch's t-statistics and random forest to approximately 13 V-J combinations, which fed a naive Bayes classifier. The similarity between thyroid and blood repertoires was quantified using the Morisita-Horn index. In-frame beta chains were kept once TCRdb had trimmed the public reads at Q25 with fastp and called clones with MiXCR. Duplicate CDR3 protein sequences are folded into a single record with the most common DNA and genes. The V and J calls, along with clone size, are taken from TCRdb and not from the paper's own processing. In all, the sample holds roughly 480,000 distinct CDR3 sequences, and approximately 15% of those were seen once. The ten top clones hold around 9.8% of the sample.

On the study overall, not on this receptor specifically: In cross-validation, the 13-signature model distinguished ophthalmopathy from stable hyperthyroidism with about 88% sensitivity and around 81% specificity, and in the test set the corresponding values were approximately 80% and 75%. Sample size was not statistically predetermined, and group allocation was not concealed from the investigators. Most of the expanded thyroid clonotypes with a frequency above 0.001 were also detected in blood, and it was suggested that the thyroid immune response may be reflected by blood repertoires. In validation, the model predicted ophthalmopathy progression with over 60% sensitivity and about 77% specificity; some 13 predicted patients were CT-confirmed with GO in a median of about 6.2 months.

The sequencing sample was made of blood. The receptor was derived from a woman in her thirties with Graves' ophthalmopathy. Donor details come from another sample of the same person, matched by shared clones. The chain joins TRBV20-1 to TRBJ1-1; 7 bases in the junction line up with TRBD1. The CDR3 region: CSAPDRDNTEAFF. DNA sequence: TGCAGTGCCCCCGACAGGGATAACACTGAAGCTTTCTTT.